This T cell receptor (beta chain) was recorded in a study of beta chain features in type 1 diabetes. Whole-study findings and limits: With patients and controls alike, PCR might favor shorter templates to an equal degree. Type 1 diabetes patients showed a moderate but significant shortening of TCRB CDR3s in all four CD4+ subsets.

Expressed TCRB transcripts were sequenced because the entire RNA isolate underwent reverse transcription. The repertoire was sequenced with immunoSEQ multiplex PCR; TCRdb's copy has only in-frame clones and lacks some. Here the sample spans hundreds of thousands of clones, 30% being singletons. Germline-derived CDR1 and CDR2 are SQVTM and ANQGSEA. This CDR3 has 14 amino acids. The V end was cut by 4 bases, the J end by 2 bases, with 11 bases between. This clone was seen more than once but under ten times. Its antigen remains unidentified. The gene calls are TRBV29-1 and TRBJ2-2, with D perhaps matching TRBD1 (5 bases). Sequenced input: naive CD4+ T cells from blood. This sequence was found in a man aged 18 to 30 in good health. CDR3 residues: CSVVGLSNTGELFF. The CDR3 nucleotides read TGCAGCGTTGTGGGGCTATCTAACACCGGGGAGCTGTTTTTT.